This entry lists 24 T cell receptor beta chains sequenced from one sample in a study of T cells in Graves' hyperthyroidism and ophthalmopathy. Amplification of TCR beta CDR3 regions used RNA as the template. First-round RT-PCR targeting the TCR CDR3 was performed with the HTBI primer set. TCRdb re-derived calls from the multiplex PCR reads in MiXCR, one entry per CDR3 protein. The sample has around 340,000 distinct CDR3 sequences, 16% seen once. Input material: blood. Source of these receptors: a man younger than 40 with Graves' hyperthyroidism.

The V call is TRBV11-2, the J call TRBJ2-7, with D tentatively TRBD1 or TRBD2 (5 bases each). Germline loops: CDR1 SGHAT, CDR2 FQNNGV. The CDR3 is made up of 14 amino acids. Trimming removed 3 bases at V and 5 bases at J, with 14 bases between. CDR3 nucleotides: TGTGCCAGCAGCTTGCAGGGAGTCGCCCACGAGCAGTACTTC. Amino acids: CASSLQGVAHEQYF.

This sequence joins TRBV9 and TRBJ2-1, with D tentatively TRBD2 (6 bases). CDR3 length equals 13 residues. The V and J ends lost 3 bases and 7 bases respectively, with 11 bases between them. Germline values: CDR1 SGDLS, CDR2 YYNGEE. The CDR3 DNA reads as TGTGCCAGCAGCGCGGGCCGGGGGAATGAGCAGTTCTTC. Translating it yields CASSAGRGNEQFF.

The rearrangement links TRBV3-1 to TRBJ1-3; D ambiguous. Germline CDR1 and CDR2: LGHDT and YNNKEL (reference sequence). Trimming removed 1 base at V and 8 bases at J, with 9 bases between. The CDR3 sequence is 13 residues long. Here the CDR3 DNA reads TGTGCCAGCAGCCAAGGTACCAGTTACACCATATATTTT. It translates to CASSQGTSYTIYF.

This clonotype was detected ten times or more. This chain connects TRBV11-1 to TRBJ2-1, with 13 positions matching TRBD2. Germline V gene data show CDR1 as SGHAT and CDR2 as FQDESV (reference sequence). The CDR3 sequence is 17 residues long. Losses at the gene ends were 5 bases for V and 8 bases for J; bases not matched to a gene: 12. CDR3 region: CASSPRTTSGRAHEQFF. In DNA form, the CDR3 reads TGTGCCAGCAGCCCCAGGACCACTAGCGGGAGGGCCCATGAGCAGTTCTTC.

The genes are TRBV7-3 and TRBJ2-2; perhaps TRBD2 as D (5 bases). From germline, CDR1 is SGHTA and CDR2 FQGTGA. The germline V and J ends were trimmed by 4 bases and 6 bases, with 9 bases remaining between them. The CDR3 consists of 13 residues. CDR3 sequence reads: CASSSRVAGELFF. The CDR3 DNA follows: TGTGCCAGCAGCTCGAGGGTGGCCGGGGAGCTGTTTTTT.

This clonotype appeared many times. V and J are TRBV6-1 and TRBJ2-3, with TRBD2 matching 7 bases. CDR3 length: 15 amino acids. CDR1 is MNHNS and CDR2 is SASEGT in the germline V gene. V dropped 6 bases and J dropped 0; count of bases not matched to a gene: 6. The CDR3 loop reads CASSLGGVSTDTQYF. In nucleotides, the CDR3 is TGTGCCAGCAGCCTGGGGGGGGTAAGCACAGATACGCAGTATTTT.

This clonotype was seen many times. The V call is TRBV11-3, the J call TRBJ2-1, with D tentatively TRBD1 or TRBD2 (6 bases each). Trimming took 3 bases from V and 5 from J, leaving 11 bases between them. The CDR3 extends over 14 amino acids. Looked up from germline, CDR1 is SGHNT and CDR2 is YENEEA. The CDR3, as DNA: TGTGCCAGCAGCTTGGGGGGCTATAACAATGAGCAGTTCTTC. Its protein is CASSLGGYNNEQFF.

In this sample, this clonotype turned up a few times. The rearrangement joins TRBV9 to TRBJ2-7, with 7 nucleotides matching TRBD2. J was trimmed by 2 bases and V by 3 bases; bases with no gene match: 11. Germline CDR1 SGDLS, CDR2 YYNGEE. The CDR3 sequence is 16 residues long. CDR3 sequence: CASSARSERGAYEQYF. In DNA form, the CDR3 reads TGTGCCAGCAGCGCCCGGAGCGAGCGGGGAGCCTACGAGCAGTACTTC.

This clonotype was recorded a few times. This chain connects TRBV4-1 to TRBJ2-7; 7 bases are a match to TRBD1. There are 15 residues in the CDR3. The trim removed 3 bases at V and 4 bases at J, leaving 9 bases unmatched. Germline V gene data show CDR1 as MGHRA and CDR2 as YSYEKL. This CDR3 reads CASSQPVRGQYEQYF. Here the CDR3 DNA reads TGCGCCAGCAGCCAGCCCGTTAGGGGGCAGTACGAGCAGTACTTC.

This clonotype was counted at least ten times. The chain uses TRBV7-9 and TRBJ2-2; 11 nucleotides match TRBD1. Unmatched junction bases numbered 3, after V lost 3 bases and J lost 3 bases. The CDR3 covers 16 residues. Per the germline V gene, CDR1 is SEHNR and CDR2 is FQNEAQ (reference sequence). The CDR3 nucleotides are TGTGCCAGCAGCTTGGGACAGGGGGAACACACCGGGGAGCTGTTTTTT. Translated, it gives CASSLGQGEHTGELFF.

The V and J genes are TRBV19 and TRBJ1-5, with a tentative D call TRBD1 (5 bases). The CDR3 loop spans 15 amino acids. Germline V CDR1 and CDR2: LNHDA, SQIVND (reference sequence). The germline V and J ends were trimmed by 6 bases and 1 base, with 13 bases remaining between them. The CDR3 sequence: CASRPLRGSNQPQHF. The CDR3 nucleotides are TGTGCCAGTAGACCACTTAGGGGAAGCAATCAGCCCCAGCATTTT.

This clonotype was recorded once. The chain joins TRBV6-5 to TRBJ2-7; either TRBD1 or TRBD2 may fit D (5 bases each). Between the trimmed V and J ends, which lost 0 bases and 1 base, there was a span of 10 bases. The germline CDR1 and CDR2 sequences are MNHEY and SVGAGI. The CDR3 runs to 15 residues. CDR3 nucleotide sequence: TGTGCCAGCAGTTACTCGAGGGGTACTTCCTACGAGCAGTACTTC. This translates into CASSYSRGTSYEQYF.

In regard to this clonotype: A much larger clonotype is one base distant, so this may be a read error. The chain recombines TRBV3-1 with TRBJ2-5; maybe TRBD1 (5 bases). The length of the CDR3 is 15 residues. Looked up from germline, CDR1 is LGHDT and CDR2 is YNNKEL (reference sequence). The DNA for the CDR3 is TGTGCCAGCAGCCATATTACGACAGCCCAAGAGACCCAGCACTTC. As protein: CASSHITTAQETQHF.

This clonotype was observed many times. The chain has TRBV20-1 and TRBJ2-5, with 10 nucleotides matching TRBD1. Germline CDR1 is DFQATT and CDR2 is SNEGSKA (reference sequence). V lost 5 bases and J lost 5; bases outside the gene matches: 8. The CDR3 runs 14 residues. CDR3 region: CSASNRQGAETQYF. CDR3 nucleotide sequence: TGCAGTGCTTCCAATCGACAGGGGGCGGAGACCCAGTACTTC.

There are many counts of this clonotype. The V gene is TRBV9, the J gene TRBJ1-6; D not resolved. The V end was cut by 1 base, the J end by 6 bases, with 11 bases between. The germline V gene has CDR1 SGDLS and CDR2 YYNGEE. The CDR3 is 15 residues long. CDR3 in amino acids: CASSVSQLPNSPLHF. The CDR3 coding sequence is TGTGCCAGCAGCGTATCACAGCTACCTAATTCACCCCTCCACTTT.

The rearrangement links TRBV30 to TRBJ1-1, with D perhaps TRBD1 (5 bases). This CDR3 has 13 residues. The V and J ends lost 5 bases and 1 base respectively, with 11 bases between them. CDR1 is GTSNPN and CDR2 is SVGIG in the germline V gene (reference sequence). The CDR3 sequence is CAWEGPKNTEAFF. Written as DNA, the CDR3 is TGTGCCTGGGAGGGGCCCAAGAACACTGAAGCTTTCTTT.

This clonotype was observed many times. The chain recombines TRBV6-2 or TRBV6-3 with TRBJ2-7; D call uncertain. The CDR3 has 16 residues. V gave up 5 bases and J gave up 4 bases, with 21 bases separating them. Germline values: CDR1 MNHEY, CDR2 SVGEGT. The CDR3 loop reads CASSIAAAPADYEQYF. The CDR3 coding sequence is TGTGCCAGCAGTATTGCCGCCGCGCCAGCAGATTACGAGCAGTACTTC.

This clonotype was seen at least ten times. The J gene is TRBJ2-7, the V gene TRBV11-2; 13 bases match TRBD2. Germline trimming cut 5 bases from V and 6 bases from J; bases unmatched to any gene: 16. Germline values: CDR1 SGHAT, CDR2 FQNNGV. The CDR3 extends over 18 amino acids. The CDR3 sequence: CASSPSWPGLAGLGEQYF. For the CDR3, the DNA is TGTGCCAGCAGCCCTTCCTGGCCGGGACTAGCGGGATTGGGCGAGCAGTACTTC.

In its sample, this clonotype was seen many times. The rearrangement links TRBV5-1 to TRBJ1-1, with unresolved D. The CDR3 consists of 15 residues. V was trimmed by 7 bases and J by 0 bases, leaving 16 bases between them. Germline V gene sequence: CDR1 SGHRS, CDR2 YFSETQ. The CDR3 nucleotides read TGCGCCAGCGGCGATCCCGGACCTATGAACACTGAAGCTTTCTTT. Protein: CASGDPGPMNTEAFF.

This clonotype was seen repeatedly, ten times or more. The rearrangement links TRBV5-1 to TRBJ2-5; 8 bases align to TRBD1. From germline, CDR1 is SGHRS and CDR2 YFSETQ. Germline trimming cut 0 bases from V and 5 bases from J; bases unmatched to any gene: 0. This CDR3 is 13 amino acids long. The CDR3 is CASSLGQGETQYF. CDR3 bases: TGCGCCAGCAGCTTGGGACAGGGGGAGACCCAGTACTTC.

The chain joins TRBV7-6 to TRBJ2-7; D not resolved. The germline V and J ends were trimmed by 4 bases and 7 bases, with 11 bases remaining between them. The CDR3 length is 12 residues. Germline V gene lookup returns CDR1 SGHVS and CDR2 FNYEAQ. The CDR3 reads CASSSNRREQYF. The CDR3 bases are TGTGCCAGCAGCTCCAACCGGAGAGAGCAGTACTTC.

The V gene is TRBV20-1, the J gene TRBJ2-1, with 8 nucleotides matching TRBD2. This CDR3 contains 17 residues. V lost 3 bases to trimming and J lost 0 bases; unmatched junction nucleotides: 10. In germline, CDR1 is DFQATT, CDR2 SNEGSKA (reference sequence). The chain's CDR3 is CSASVLIAGNSYNEQFF. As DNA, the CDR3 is TGCAGTGCTAGTGTGTTAATAGCGGGAAACTCCTACAATGAGCAGTTCTTC.

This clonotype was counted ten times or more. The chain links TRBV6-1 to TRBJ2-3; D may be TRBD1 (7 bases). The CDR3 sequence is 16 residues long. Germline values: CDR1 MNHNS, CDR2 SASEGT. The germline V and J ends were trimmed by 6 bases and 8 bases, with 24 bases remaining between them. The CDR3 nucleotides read TGTGCCAGCAGACTGTCCCAGGGGGGCCCCTCTGGTACGCAGTATTTT. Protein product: CASRLSQGGPSGTQYF.

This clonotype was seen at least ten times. The CDR3, as DNA: TGTGCCAGCAGTGAAAGGCAGTCCTACGAGCAGTACTTC. Translated: CASSERQSYEQYF. The rearrangement uses TRBV2 and TRBJ2-7; D remains ambiguous. Between the trimmed V and J ends, which lost 2 bases and 1 base, there was a span of 6 bases. CDR3 length: 13 residues. CDR1 is SNHLY, CDR2 FYNNEI, per germline.